A single sample gave rise to the 12 T cell receptor beta chains below, sequenced in a study of T cells in Graves' hyperthyroidism and ophthalmopathy. The TCR beta CDR3 regions underwent amplification using RNA transcripts as the source. The HTBI primer set drove a first-round RT-PCR of the TCR CDR3. In TCRdb, the multiplex PCR reads were re-called with MiXCR into one record per CDR3 protein. The sample holds more than 550,000 distinct CDR3 sequences, about 18% seen once. The sample taken for sequencing was blood. The receptors stem from a man aged 50-60 years with Graves' hyperthyroidism.

There are a few counts of this clonotype. The chain joins TRBV4-1 to TRBJ1-1, with 9 bases that match TRBD1. J was trimmed by 0 bases and V by 4 bases; bases with no gene match: 6. Germline V gene lookup returns CDR1 MGHRA and CDR2 YSYEKL. The CDR3 runs 16 residues. CDR3 in amino acids: CASSPNRGQLNTEAFF. The CDR3 DNA sequence: TGCGCCAGCAGCCCGAACAGGGGGCAGTTGAACACTGAAGCTTTCTTT.

CDR3 in amino acids: CAISELGTAGGYTF. In DNA, the CDR3 is TGTGCCATCAGTGAGCTAGGAACCGCTGGGGGCTACACCTTC. This chain links TRBV10-3 with TRBJ1-2; no reliable D call. Looked up from germline, CDR1 is ENHRY and CDR2 is SYGVKD. The V end lost 2 bases, the J end lost 8 bases, and 15 bases lay between the germline ends. The CDR3 has 14 residues.

The chain uses TRBV20-1 and TRBJ2-6, with a weak D call TRBD2 (5 bases). The V and J ends lost 1 base and 0 bases respectively, with 13 bases between them. CDR1 and CDR2 from the germline V gene are DFQATT and SNEGSKA (reference sequence). The CDR3 spans 17 residues. CDR3 nucleotide sequence: TGCAGTGCTAGAGTCGGGGAGAAAGCCTCTGGGGCCAACGTCCTGACTTTC. Translated, it gives CSARVGEKASGANVLTF.

This clonotype appeared many times. This sequence joins TRBV28 and TRBJ2-1; TRBD1 is a possible D gene (6 bases). CDR1 MDHEN and CDR2 SYDVKM come from the germline V gene. Between the trimmed V and J ends, which lost 5 bases and 4 bases, there was a span of 12 bases. The CDR3 is made up of 14 amino acids. This CDR3 is CASSPGHQYNEQFF. The CDR3, as DNA: TGTGCCAGCAGTCCGGGACACCAATACAATGAGCAGTTCTTC. The full variable domain, rest sourced from reference TRBV28 and TRBJ2-1, is DVKVTQSSRYLVKRTGEKVFLECVQDMDHENMFWYRQDPGLGLRLIYFSYDVKMKEKGDIPEGYSVSREKKERFSLILESASTNQTSMYLCASSPGHQYNEQFFGPGTRLTVL.

This clonotype was detected only a few times. This clone may be a read error of a much larger clone one base away. The CDR3 DNA is TGTGCCTGCAGTTATACAGGGGGCACTGAAGCTTTCTTT. It yields the protein CACSYTGGTEAFF. The rearrangement uses TRBV6-5 and TRBJ1-1, with 8 nucleotides matching TRBD1. The CDR3 sequence is 13 residues long. The germline V gene encodes CDR1 MNHEY and CDR2 SVGAGI.

V is TRBV19 and J is TRBJ2-1; weak D call: TRBD2 (5 bases). V was cut by 7 bases and J by 6 bases, with 22 bases left in between. CDR1 is LNHDA, CDR2 SQIVND, per germline (reference sequence). The CDR3 is 16 amino acids. The CDR3 reads CASTISDYALSNEQFF. The DNA for the CDR3 is TGTGCCAGTACCATATCAGACTATGCCCTATCCAATGAGCAGTTCTTC.

Only a few counts were recorded for this clonotype. The V call is TRBV3-1, the J call TRBJ1-5, with TRBD1 matching over 8 bases. J lost 8 bases, V lost 4 bases, and 7 bases had no gene match. The CDR3 is 14 residues long. The germline V gene has CDR1 LGHDT and CDR2 YNNKEL (reference sequence). The CDR3 loop reads CASSPSGQGKPQHF. CDR3 nucleotides: TGTGCCAGCAGCCCATCAGGACAGGGCAAGCCCCAGCATTTT. Together with reference TRBV3-1 and TRBJ1-5, the CDR3 gives the full variable domain: DTAVSQTPKYLVTQMGNDKSIKCEQNLGHDTMYWYKQDSKKFLKIMFSYNNKELIINETVPNRFSPKSPDKAHLNLHINSLELGDSAVYFCASSPSGQGKPQHFGDGTRLSIL.

This sequence joins TRBV30 and TRBJ1-1; D unclear. With 3 bases removed from V and 6 bases from J, the gap between germline ends came to 17 bases. CDR1 is GTSNPN, CDR2 SVGIG, per germline (reference sequence). CDR3 length: 14 amino acids. In DNA form, the CDR3 reads TGTGCCTGGAGGACCGCAGGAGGGTCCTCTGAAGCTTTCTTT. It yields the protein CAWRTAGGSSEAFF.

This clonotype was picked up many times. The V call is TRBV28, the J call TRBJ2-1; 8 bases map to TRBD2. The germline CDR1 and CDR2 sequences are MDHEN and SYDVKM. This CDR3 contains 16 residues. With 6 bases clipped from V and 0 bases from J, the junction kept 7 bases outside the gene matches. The CDR3 reads CASSPTSGYSYNEQFF. Here the CDR3 DNA reads TGTGCCAGCAGCCCAACTAGCGGATACTCCTACAATGAGCAGTTCTTC. The whole variable domain, remainder taken from reference TRBV28 and TRBJ2-1, is DVKVTQSSRYLVKRTGEKVFLECVQDMDHENMFWYRQDPGLGLRLIYFSYDVKMKEKGDIPEGYSVSREKKERFSLILESASTNQTSMYLCASSPTSGYSYNEQFFGPGTRLTVL.

This clonotype was picked up a small number of times. The chain links TRBV5-1 to TRBJ2-7, with TRBD1 matching over 12 bases. CDR1 and CDR2 from the germline V gene are SGHRS and YFSETQ. This CDR3 is 14 amino acids long. After removal of 3 bases from V and 7 bases from J, the junction contained 5 bases not matched to a gene. The CDR3 loop reads CASSSGTGGREQYF. CDR3 nucleotide sequence: TGCGCCAGCAGCTCGGGGACAGGGGGCCGGGAGCAGTACTTC.

The CDR3 sequence: CASSYSTSGVRVGGYTF. In DNA form, the CDR3 reads TGTGCCAGCAGTTACTCCACTTCTGGGGTTCGGGTAGGAGGCTACACCTTC. The chain is built from TRBV6-5 and TRBJ1-2; D is unresolved. Between the trimmed V and J ends, which lost 0 bases and 8 bases, there was a span of 22 bases. The CDR3 covers 17 residues. The germline V gene encodes CDR1 MNHEY and CDR2 SVGAGI.

In this sample, this clonotype turned up many times. The chain carries TRBV25-1 and TRBJ2-1; D unclear. CDR1 is MGHDK, CDR2 SYGVNS, per germline. The CDR3 loop spans 15 amino acids. The V and J ends lost 4 bases and 2 bases respectively, with 12 bases between them. The CDR3 loop is CASSALGSTYNEQFF. DNA for the CDR3: TGTGCCAGCAGTGCGCTGGGGTCAACCTACAATGAGCAGTTCTTC.